This T cell receptor (beta chain) was documented in a study of technical replicates of blood from a handful of donors. Here immunoSEQ multiplex PCR was the method, and the copy in TCRdb shows in-frame clones only, minus some. This sample has about 80,000 clones, with approximately 93% found just once. V shed 0 bases and J 3 bases; nucleotides not matched to a gene: 3. The CDR3 consists of 15 residues. Germline V gene lookup returns CDR1 SGDLS and CDR2 YYNGEE. This sequence originates from a human donor in good health. What was sequenced was T cells isolated from PBMCs. The rearrangement uses TRBV9 and TRBJ1-3, with 7 bases lining up with TRBD1. The CDR3 DNA is TGTGCCAGCAGCGTAGACAGGGGAGGTGGAAACACCATATATTTT. Translation: CASSVDRGGGNTIYF.